This entry lists 32 T cell receptor beta chains sequenced from one sample in a study of T cell repertoires in cytomegalovirus infection (dated by TCRdb to about 2019). Instrument on record: Illumina HiSeq 1500. Clones were called with MiXCR by TCRdb after fastp trimmed the public reads at Q25, and only in-frame beta chains were retained. Under each unique CDR3 protein, matching rows form one entry showing the most common genes and DNA. The sample includes fewer than 700,000 distinct CDR3 sequences, with less than 25% observed a single time. Roughly 8% of the sample is in the top ten clones. Sequencing was done on a sample of CD8+ T cells from PBMCs. These receptors were obtained from a human donor in good health (CMV status not recorded). Some clones in this sample may be carry-over from other donors' samples.

In its sample, this clonotype was seen many times. This chain joins TRBV7-9 and TRBJ2-5; D may correspond to TRBD1 or TRBD2 (5 bases each). Between the trimmed V and J ends, which lost 5 bases and 4 bases, there was a span of 20 bases. This CDR3 has 16 residues. The V gene's germline CDR1 is SEHNR and CDR2 FQNEAQ (reference sequence). DNA of the CDR3: TGTGCCAGCAGCCCAAGGGAAGGGACGGAACGAGAGACCCAGTACTTC. It codes for CASSPREGTERETQYF.

Only a few counts were recorded for this clonotype. V and J are TRBV6-2 or TRBV6-3 and TRBJ2-1; tentative D call: TRBD1 (5 bases). Germline loops: CDR1 MNHEY, CDR2 SVGEGT. This CDR3 is built from 13 residues. V dropped 2 bases and J dropped 7 bases, with 9 bases sitting between them. The CDR3 is CASSYLSGNEQFF. In nucleotides, the CDR3 is TGTGCCAGCAGTTACCTCTCAGGGAATGAGCAGTTCTTC.

The sample holds many counts of this clonotype. The chain employs TRBV12-3 or TRBV12-4 and TRBJ1-3; maybe TRBD1 (6 bases). The CDR3 totals 17 residues. The ends were cut back, 7 bases at V and 2 bases at J, with 21 bases in the middle. The CDR3 loop reads CASTLKGGIRTGNTIYF. CDR3 DNA: TGTGCCAGCACCCTTAAGGGGGGAATCAGAACTGGAAACACCATATATTTT.

The chain recombines TRBV20-1 with TRBJ2-7, with D perhaps matching TRBD2 (5 bases). CDR1 and CDR2 from the germline V gene are DFQATT and SNEGSKA (reference sequence). The CDR3 runs to 13 residues. V lost 5 bases and J 0 bases, leaving 11 bases between the germline ends. The CDR3 DNA is TGCAGTGCTTTTTCCGGGGACTCCTACGAGCAGTACGTC. This sequence encodes CSAFSGDSYEQYV.

This clonotype was seen ten or more times. The V gene is TRBV7-6, the J gene TRBJ1-1; TRBD1 is a possible D gene (6 bases). Germline assignment: CDR1 SGHVS and CDR2 FNYEAQ. Trimming removed 5 bases at V and 1 base at J, with 20 bases between. The CDR3 has 17 residues. This CDR3 is CASSMAGTPYSNTEAFF. DNA for the CDR3: TGTGCCAGCAGCATGGCCGGGACACCCTATTCGAACACTGAAGCTTTCTTT.

In this sample, this clonotype turned up a few times. The chain joins TRBV5-5 to TRBJ1-1; unclear D gene. V lost 4 bases and J lost 1, with 8 bases in between. Germline V gives CDR1 SGHKS, CDR2 YYEKEE (reference sequence). The CDR3 contains 13 residues. The CDR3 nucleotides read TGTGCCAGCAGCCCGCGGCGGAACACTGAAGCTTTCTTT. Its translation is CASSPRRNTEAFF.

Ten or more counts support this clonotype. The V gene is TRBV7-2, the J gene TRBJ1-2; 7 bases map to TRBD1. The CDR3 runs 13 residues. V was clipped by 4 bases and J by 7 bases; unmatched bases: 6. CDR1 is SGHTA and CDR2 is FQGNSA in the germline V gene. The CDR3 loop reads CASSSWDSSGYTF. The CDR3 region has the DNA TGTGCCAGCAGCTCGTGGGACAGCAGTGGCTACACCTTC.

V is TRBV20-1 and J is TRBJ1-2, with 10 bases identical to TRBD1. This CDR3 region has 13 residues. The germline CDR1 and CDR2 sequences are DFQATT and SNEGSKA (reference sequence). J gave up 10 bases and V 3 bases, and 8 bases lay outside the gene matches. CDR3 nucleotides: TGCAGTGCTAGGGGGACAGGGGCGGATGTCTACACCTTC. Residues: CSARGTGADVYTF.

This chain connects TRBV28 to TRBJ2-2, with D tentatively TRBD1 (5 bases). Germline CDR1 is MDHEN and CDR2 is SYDVKM. V gave up 3 bases and J gave up 2 bases, with 10 bases separating them. This CDR3 is 15 amino acids long. CDR3 nucleotides: TGTGCCAGCAGTTTCGACAGAACAAACACCGGGGAGCTGTTTTTT. It encodes CASSFDRTNTGELFF.

V gene TRBV4-3 combines with J gene TRBJ2-3; 7 positions agree with TRBD2. V shed 0 bases, J shed 0 bases, and the junction held 12 bases outside the gene matches. Germline V CDR1 and CDR2: LGHNA, YSLEER. CDR3 size: 19 residues. The CDR3 DNA reads as TGCGCCAGCAGCCAAGACATGGCGGGGGAGACTACTAGCACAGATACGCAGTATTTT. This sequence encodes CASSQDMAGETTSTDTQYF.

This clonotype was observed a handful of times. This rearrangement joins TRBV12-3 or TRBV12-4 to TRBJ2-7; D gene unclear. The CDR3 is made up of 12 amino acids. CDR3 nucleotide sequence: TGTGCTAGTACGCCCGGAACCTACGAGCAGTACTTC. Its translation: CASTPGTYEQYF.

This clonotype was counted only a few times. The V call is TRBV15, the J call TRBJ2-1; D remains unclear. This CDR3 region has 15 residues. Germline CDR1 reads LNHNV; CDR2 reads YYDKDF (reference sequence). The V and J ends lost 0 bases and 0 bases respectively, with 6 bases between them. The CDR3 spells CATSRDTSSYNEQFF. CDR3 bases: TGTGCCACCAGCAGAGATACCTCCTCCTACAATGAGCAGTTCTTC.

The chain recombines TRBV7-2 with TRBJ1-1, with 10 bases fitting TRBD1. Per germline, CDR1 SGHTA and CDR2 FQGNSA. V dropped 5 bases and J dropped 6; count of bases not matched to a gene: 9. The CDR3 loop spans 15 amino acids. CDR3 DNA sequence: TGTGCCAGCAGCCCGTCGACAGGGGGCTATGCTGAAGCTTTCTTT. This sequence encodes CASSPSTGGYAEAFF.

This clonotype was found many times. The V call is TRBV7-6, the J call TRBJ2-7; D might be TRBD1 (6 bases). The germline V gene encodes CDR1 SGHVS and CDR2 FNYEAQ. V lost 0 bases, J lost 5 bases, and 11 bases lay in between. This CDR3 comprises 14 residues. As DNA, the CDR3 is TGTGCCAGCAGCTTAGCCCCAGGGGCGGACGAGCAGTACTTC. It codes for CASSLAPGADEQYF.

This clonotype was seen repeatedly, ten times or more. The gene calls are TRBV20-1 and TRBJ1-1; the D is unclear. Germline V gene lookup returns CDR1 DFQATT and CDR2 SNEGSKA (reference sequence). The CDR3 consists of 12 residues. V shed 2 bases and J shed 1 base, with 5 bases lying between them. The CDR3 sequence is CSARWGNTEAFF. CDR3 sequence (DNA): TGCAGTGCTAGATGGGGGAACACTGAAGCTTTCTTT.

This sequence joins TRBV15 and TRBJ1-2, with D maybe TRBD1 (5 bases). Germline lookup yields CDR1 LNHNV and CDR2 YYDKDF (reference sequence). This CDR3 spans 15 amino acids. The V gene lost 0 bases and the J gene lost 8 bases, with 16 bases spanning the gap. Here the CDR3 reads CATSRDLEQGRGYTF. As DNA, the CDR3 is TGTGCCACCAGCAGAGATCTCGAGCAGGGCCGAGGCTACACCTTC. Full variable domain (remainder filled in from reference TRBV15 and TRBJ1-2): DAMVIQNPRYQVTQFGKPVTLSCSQTLNHNVMYWYQQKSSQAPKLLFHYYDKDFNNEADTPDNFQSRRPNTSFCFLDIRSPGLGDTAMYLCATSRDLEQGRGYTFGSGTRLTVV.

The chain recombines TRBV12-3 or TRBV12-4 with TRBJ1-2, with 8 bases lining up with TRBD1. The CDR3 has 15 amino acids. V shed 5 bases, J shed 4 bases, and the junction held 9 bases outside the gene matches. The CDR3 nucleotides are TGTGCCAGCAGTCCTCGTGGACAGGGTCCCTATGGCTACACCTTC. Protein sequence: CASSPRGQGPYGYTF.

The rearrangement links TRBV20-1 to TRBJ2-7; 8 bases match TRBD1. Unmatched junction bases numbered 9, after V lost 1 base and J lost 4 bases. The CDR3 length is 15 residues. From germline, CDR1 is DFQATT and CDR2 SNEGSKA (reference sequence). CDR3 region: CSARAPTGGGYEQYV. CDR3 bases: TGCAGTGCTAGAGCCCCAACAGGGGGTGGATACGAGCAGTACGTC.

The sample holds a few counts of this clonotype. The chain is built from TRBV6-6 and TRBJ2-5; D is possibly TRBD2 (5 bases). Germline-derived CDR1 and CDR2 are MNHNY and SVGAGI (reference sequence). The CDR3 runs to 19 residues. The ends were cut back, 0 bases at V and 5 bases at J, with 25 bases in the middle. This CDR3 is CASSYSDFPAEGTRETQYF. The CDR3 nucleotides are TGTGCCAGCAGTTACTCGGATTTTCCGGCCGAGGGAACGCGGGAGACCCAGTACTTC.

This chain joins TRBV5-1 and TRBJ2-1; D not resolved. CDR1 and CDR2 from the germline V gene are SGHRS and YFSETQ. Trimming removed 0 bases at V and 5 bases at J, with 3 bases between. The CDR3 consists of 12 residues. CDR3 coding DNA: TGCGCCAGCAGCTTGGCCCACAATGAGCAGTTCTTC. It codes for CASSLAHNEQFF.

The chain couples TRBV7-9 to TRBJ2-1; TRBD2 is a possible D gene (6 bases). Between the trimmed V and J ends, which lost 8 bases and 6 bases, there was a span of 20 bases. Germline loops: CDR1 SEHNR, CDR2 FQNEAQ (reference sequence). The CDR3 is 15 residues long. CDR3 residues: CASVSQTSFVNEQFF. The CDR3 coding sequence is TGTGCCAGCGTCTCCCAGACTAGTTTCGTCAATGAGCAGTTCTTC.

The rearrangement links TRBV20-1 to TRBJ2-3; 13 positions agree with TRBD2. The CDR3 covers 15 residues. Germline V gene lookup returns CDR1 DFQATT and CDR2 SNEGSKA (reference sequence). V shed 6 bases, J shed 3 bases, and the junction held 6 bases outside the gene matches. The DNA of the CDR3 is TGCAGTGCCCTGACTAGCGGGGGGCCTACAGATACGCAGTATTTT. Its translation: CSALTSGGPTDTQYF.

This clonotype came up a few times. V and J are TRBV28 and TRBJ1-1; the match to TRBD1 covers 7 bases. The germline CDR1 and CDR2 sequences are MDHEN and SYDVKM. V gave up 5 bases and J gave up 4 bases; unmatched junction bases: 10. The CDR3 spans 15 residues. The CDR3 is CASSTLTGEVTEAFF. CDR3 DNA: TGTGCCAGCAGTACCCTCACAGGGGAGGTCACTGAAGCTTTCTTT. The full variable domain, its missing parts supplied by reference TRBV28 and TRBJ1-1, is DVKVTQSSRYLVKRTGEKVFLECVQDMDHENMFWYRQDPGLGLRLIYFSYDVKMKEKGDIPEGYSVSREKKERFSLILESASTNQTSMYLCASSTLTGEVTEAFFGQGTRLTVV.

The chain links TRBV29-1 to TRBJ1-2; D is undetermined. Trimming took off 7 bases at V and 8 bases at J, with 14 bases between the two ends. Germline-derived CDR1 and CDR2 are SQVTM and ANQGSEA. The CDR3 extends over 11 amino acids. The DNA of the CDR3 is TGCAGCGCTGAGTCCGGGTCGGGCTACACCTTC. It codes for CSAESGSGYTF.

As to this clonotype: This may be a read error, as it is one base from a much larger clone. This chain links TRBV6-1 with TRBJ1-2; D call uncertain. This CDR3 spans 14 amino acids. Trimming removed 2 bases from V and 6 bases from J, with 13 bases in between. Germline CDR1 reads MNHNS; CDR2 reads SASEGT. The chain's CDR3 is CASSELVFNNGYTF. In DNA form, the CDR3 reads TGTGCCAGCAGTGAACTCGTATTCAACAATGGCTACACCTTC.

This clonotype was seen just once. The chain combines TRBV2 with TRBJ1-2; D uncertain. CDR3 length: 15 residues. The V end lost 1 base, the J end lost 0 bases, and 9 bases lay between the germline ends. Germline-derived CDR1 and CDR2 are SNHLY and FYNNEI. The CDR3 DNA follows: TGTGCCAGCAGTGAAGGGGTCCTCCCTAACTATGGCTACACCTTC. Translation gives CASSEGVLPNYGYTF.

This clonotype was seen at least ten times. The rearrangement uses TRBV7-2 and TRBJ1-5; no firm D call. Trimming took 2 bases from V and 5 from J, leaving 13 bases between them. The CDR3 contains 15 residues. In germline, CDR1 is SGHTA, CDR2 FQGNSA. The CDR3 region is CASSLSRTGYQPQHF. CDR3 DNA sequence: TGTGCCAGCAGCTTAAGCCGAACGGGATATCAGCCCCAGCATTTT.

This clonotype was seen more than once but under ten times. The rearrangement uses TRBV7-6 and TRBJ2-7; 7 bases align to TRBD1. Germline values: CDR1 SGHVS, CDR2 FNYEAQ. The CDR3 is 14 residues long. V gave up 5 bases and J gave up 9 bases; unmatched junction bases: 13. This chain's CDR3 is CASSPRDSPRWQYF. The DNA of the CDR3 is TGTGCCAGCAGCCCCCGGGACAGCCCCCGATGGCAGTACTTC.

There are many counts of this clonotype. The chain combines TRBV20-1 with TRBJ2-3; tentatively, D is TRBD1 or TRBD2 (5 bases each). This CDR3 contains 14 residues. Germline-derived CDR1 and CDR2 are DFQATT and SNEGSKA (reference sequence). V lost 4 bases to trimming and J lost 0 bases, with 11 bases between them. CDR3 coding DNA: TGCAGTGCTATAGGGGAGATAAGCACAGATACGCAGTATTTT. Its translation is CSAIGEISTDTQYF.

V gene TRBV28 combines with J gene TRBJ1-1; tentative D call: TRBD1 (5 bases). The CDR3 length is 14 residues. Trimming cost V 4 bases and J 1 base, with 10 bases left between them. Germline CDR1 is MDHEN and CDR2 is SYDVKM. The CDR3 loop reads CASSYVTGNTEAFF. Written as DNA, the CDR3 is TGTGCCAGCAGTTATGTTACAGGGAACACTGAAGCTTTCTTT.

Comments on this clonotype: A much larger clone differs from this one at a single base, so this may be a read error. This chain uses TRBV7-9 with TRBJ2-7, with D unresolved. Germline values: CDR1 SEHNR, CDR2 FQNEAQ (reference sequence). V was clipped by 4 bases and J by 4 bases, with 5 bases between them. The CDR3 contains 11 residues. CDR3 nucleotide sequence: TGTGCCAGCAGCTCCGAGTACGAGCAGTACGTC. As protein: CASSSEYEQYV.

In its sample, this clonotype was seen a few times. V is TRBV10-3 and J is TRBJ2-7; 7 bases agree with TRBD2. The CDR3 is made up of 12 amino acids. Losses at the gene ends were 8 bases for V and 7 bases for J; bases not matched to a gene: 8. Per the germline V gene, CDR1 is ENHRY and CDR2 is SYGVKD. The CDR3 DNA reads TGTGCCATCCGGGAGGAGGGCTGGGAGCAGTACTTC. Translated, it gives CAIREEGWEQYF.